The 26 T cell receptor beta chains given below trace back to one sample, sequenced in a study of shared clonotypes between healthy human individuals. TCRdb's copy holds only in-frame clones and misses some; the assay was immunoSEQ multiplex PCR. The sample has 400,000 to 500,000 clones; about three quarters are singletons. Sequencing was done on a sample of PBMCs. These receptors were collected from a woman aged 40 to 49 in good health. Some clones in this sample may be carry-over from other donors' samples.

The chain couples TRBV11-3 to TRBJ2-1, with 8 positions matching TRBD2. After removal of 5 bases from V and 9 bases from J, the junction contained 6 bases not matched to a gene. The CDR3 runs 13 residues. Germline V gene data show CDR1 as SGHNT and CDR2 as YENEEA. The CDR3 is CASSPGTRSEQFF. The CDR3 nucleotides are TGTGCCAGCAGCCCCGGGACTAGGAGTGAGCAGTTCTTC.

The chain links TRBV18 to TRBJ1-1; D unresolved. V lost 2 bases and J 1 base, leaving 11 bases between the germline ends. The CDR3 consists of 15 residues. Germline-derived CDR1 and CDR2 are KGHSH and LQKENI. CDR3 coding DNA: TGTGCCAGCTCACCAGGGGTCGAGAGGAACACTGAAGCTTTCTTT. Translated: CASSPGVERNTEAFF.

This clone was recorded only once. V gene TRBV5-3 combines with J gene TRBJ1-1, with unresolved D. TRBV5-3 is an ORF; its function is uncertain. The V end lost 8 bases, the J end lost 5 bases, and 16 bases lay between the germline ends. The CDR3 covers 13 residues. This CDR3 reads CASSHGSQTEAFF. The CDR3 DNA reads as TGTGCCAGCAGCCACGGGAGCCAGACTGAAGCTTTCTTT.

The chain recombines TRBV5-1 with TRBJ2-2; D call uncertain. Trimming pared 0 bases from V and 0 bases from J, leaving 3 bases between. The CDR3 length is 14 residues. Germline V gene lookup returns CDR1 SGHRS and CDR2 YFSETQ. DNA for the CDR3: TGCGCCAGCAGCTTGGAGCCGAACACCGGGGAGCTGTTTTTT. As protein: CASSLEPNTGELFF. Together with reference TRBV5-1 and TRBJ2-2, the CDR3 gives the full variable domain: KAGVTQTPRYLIKTRGQQVTLSCSPISGHRSVSWYQQTPGQGLQFLFEYFSETQRNKGNFPGRFSGRQFSNSRSEMNVSTLELGDSALYLCASSLEPNTGELFFGEGSRLTVL.

The rearrangement joins TRBV14 to TRBJ2-7, with D possibly called TRBD1 or TRBD2 (9 bases each). The germline V gene encodes CDR1 SGHDN and CDR2 FVKESK. Trimming left V 2 bases short and J 2 bases short, with 22 bases between. CDR3 length: 18 residues. DNA of the CDR3: TGTGCCAGCAGCCAAACACGCGGGGGGGGACAGGGCACCTACGAGCAGTACTTC. This encodes CASSQTRGGGQGTYEQYF.

In this sample, this clone turned up once. The rearrangement uses TRBV11-2 and TRBJ2-5, with TRBD2 matching over 7 bases. This CDR3 spans 14 amino acids. CDR1 and CDR2 (germline): SGHAT, FQNNGV. J gave up 5 bases and V 6 bases, and 9 bases lay outside the gene matches. The CDR3 loop is CASRSGLTGETQYF. Written as DNA, the CDR3 is TGTGCCAGCAGGTCGGGACTAACGGGGGAGACCCAGTACTTC.

This chain joins TRBV6-5 and TRBJ2-1; D might be TRBD2 (6 bases). The germline V gene has CDR1 MNHEY and CDR2 SVGAGI. The CDR3 is 15 amino acids. V lost 2 bases, J lost 5 bases, and 13 bases lay in between. The DNA for the CDR3 is TGTGCCAGCAGTTACCAACTAGGGGAGGACAATGAGCAGTTCTTC. Protein sequence: CASSYQLGEDNEQFF.

V gene TRBV25-1 combines with J gene TRBJ1-2; D is unclear. The V gene lost 6 bases and the J gene lost 7 bases, with 18 bases spanning the gap. The germline gives CDR1 MGHDK, CDR2 SYGVNS. This CDR3 has 14 amino acids. CDR3 sequence: CASRQIGPAGGYTF. CDR3 sequence (DNA): TGTGCCAGCAGACAAATTGGACCGGCGGGTGGCTACACCTTC.

V and J are TRBV7-2 and TRBJ2-1, with 11 nucleotides matching TRBD2. Germline V lookup: CDR1 SGHTA, CDR2 FQGNSA. The length of the CDR3 is 16 residues. With V trimmed by 1 base and J by 4 bases, 3 bases remained unmatched. The CDR3 sequence: CASSLEGTSGYNEQFF. CDR3 DNA: TGTGCCAGCAGCTTAGAAGGGACTAGCGGTTACAATGAGCAGTTCTTC.

CDR3 bases: TGTGCCAGCGGTAATGACTATGGCTACACCTTC. This codes for CASGNDYGYTF. V is TRBV7-8 and J is TRBJ1-2; D is uncertain. The CDR3 covers 11 residues. Trimming took off 8 bases at V and 3 bases at J, with 7 bases between the two ends. Germline V gene data show CDR1 as SGHVS and CDR2 as FQNEAQ.

As to this clone: A single base separates this from a much larger clone, so it may be a read error. The V gene is TRBV30, the J gene TRBJ1-1; D not certain. This CDR3 has 13 amino acids. Germline V gene data show CDR1 as GTSNPN and CDR2 as SVGIG (reference sequence). As DNA, the CDR3 is TGTGCCTGGAGTGTACAAGTGAACACTGAAGATTTCTTT. Protein: CAWSVQVNTEDFF.

The chain uses TRBV10-3 and TRBJ2-1; tentatively, D is TRBD1 (5 bases). Germline loops: CDR1 ENHRY, CDR2 SYGVKD. This CDR3 has 13 residues. The V end lost 6 bases, the J end lost 12 bases, and 18 bases lay between the germline ends. Here the CDR3 DNA reads TGTGCCATCAGCGCCGGCCAGGGTACCGGGCAGTTCTTC. It specifies CAISAGQGTGQFF.

The chain recombines TRBV7-9 with TRBJ1-2; D not certain. The CDR3 is 12 amino acids. V lost 5 bases, J lost 9 bases, and 13 bases lay in between. CDR1 is SEHNR and CDR2 is FQNEAQ in the germline V gene (reference sequence). The CDR3 nucleotides read TGTGCCAGCAGCCCGCGGGGTGTAAGCTACACCTTC. This encodes CASSPRGVSYTF.

The gene calls are TRBV11-2 and TRBJ2-6; D not certain. V lost 0 bases and J 1 base, leaving 4 bases between the germline ends. This CDR3 contains 15 residues. In germline, CDR1 is SGHAT, CDR2 FQNNGV. The CDR3 DNA follows: TGTGCCAGCAGCTTAGACCTTTCTGGGGCCAACGTCCTGACTTTC. Translating gives CASSLDLSGANVLTF.

The chain combines TRBV28 with TRBJ1-1; 7 bases fit TRBD1. V gave up 7 bases and J gave up 3 bases; unmatched junction bases: 2. This CDR3 is built from 12 residues. Germline V gene data show CDR1 as MDHEN and CDR2 as SYDVKM. This chain's CDR3 is CASIQGDTEAFF. The CDR3 DNA reads TGTGCCAGCATTCAGGGGGACACTGAAGCTTTCTTT.

Details on this clone: Other DNA sequences in the sample encode the same CDR3. The V and J genes are TRBV28 and TRBJ2-2; D remains ambiguous. The V gene's germline CDR1 is MDHEN and CDR2 SYDVKM. CDR3 length: 12 residues. V was pared by 4 bases and J by 5 bases, with 5 bases between. The CDR3 DNA reads as TGTGCCAGCAGTTCTAATACCGGGGAGCTGTTTTTT. Encoded protein: CASSSNTGELFF.

In this sample, this clone turned up a few times. The chain links TRBV7-8 to TRBJ2-1, with 12 bases matching TRBD2. Germline loops: CDR1 SGHVS, CDR2 FQNEAQ. This CDR3 is built from 16 residues. The ends lost 5 bases at V and 3 bases at J; junction bases unmatched: 5. CDR3 coding DNA: TGTGCCAGCAGCCTCTCGACTAGCGGGAGCTACAATGAGCAGTTCTTC. Protein sequence: CASSLSTSGSYNEQFF.

This sequence joins TRBV4-2 and TRBJ2-5, with 7 bases lining up with TRBD2. J lost 3 bases, V lost 2 bases, and 3 bases had no gene match. This CDR3 comprises 14 residues. Germline CDR1 is LGHNA and CDR2 is YNFKEQ. CDR3 nucleotides: TGTGCCAGCAGCCAAAAAGCGGGAAAAGAGACCCAGTACTTC. Amino acids: CASSQKAGKETQYF.

This clone came up a few times. This sequence joins TRBV7-2 and TRBJ2-3, with unresolved D. The germline gives CDR1 SGHTA, CDR2 FQGNSA. With 5 bases removed from V and 1 base from J, the gap between germline ends came to 7 bases. The CDR3 consists of 13 residues. Written as DNA, the CDR3 is TGTGCCAGCAGCCCTCGGCGCACAGATACGCAGTATTTT. This sequence encodes CASSPRRTDTQYF. The whole variable domain, filled in from reference TRBV7-2 and TRBJ2-3, reads GAGVSQSPSNKVTEKGKDVELRCDPISGHTALYWYRQSLGQGLEFLIYFQGNSAPDKSGLPSDRFSAERTGGSVSTLTIQRTQQEDSAVYLCASSPRRTDTQYFGPGTRLTVL.

V usage is TRBV4-2 and J usage is TRBJ2-7, with D uncertain. This CDR3 is 15 amino acids long. Germline assignment: CDR1 LGHNA and CDR2 YNFKEQ. V was clipped by 0 bases and J by 0 bases, with 9 bases between them. CDR3 sequence: CASSQDVAHSYEQYF. CDR3 nucleotide sequence: TGTGCCAGCAGCCAAGACGTGGCACACTCCTACGAGCAGTACTTC.

The V gene is TRBV28, the J gene TRBJ1-3, with a tentative D call TRBD1 (5 bases). Trimming pared 2 bases from V and 2 bases from J, leaving 10 bases between. CDR1 is MDHEN and CDR2 is SYDVKM in the germline V gene. The CDR3 loop spans 15 amino acids. The CDR3 coding sequence is TGTGCCAGCAGTTTAGCAGGGATCCCTGGAAACACCATATATTTT. This translates into CASSLAGIPGNTIYF.

This clone appeared a single time. This chain uses TRBV29-1 with TRBJ2-7, with a possible D match to TRBD1 (6 bases). This CDR3 contains 12 residues. The germline CDR1 and CDR2 sequences are SQVTM and ANQGSEA. Between the trimmed V and J ends, which lost 4 bases and 6 bases, there was a span of 13 bases. The CDR3 bases are TGCAGCGTTGTAGGACAGCACCTCGAGCAGTACTTC. Translation: CSVVGQHLEQYF.

The V gene is TRBV4-1, the J gene TRBJ2-3, with D unresolved. The germline V and J ends were trimmed by 0 bases and 6 bases, with 7 bases remaining between them. The CDR3 is 13 residues long. Germline-derived CDR1 and CDR2 are MGHRA and YSYEKL. CDR3 in DNA: TGCGCCAGCAGCCAAGAGCAGGTTGATACGCAGTATTTT. Its protein product is CASSQEQVDTQYF.

The chain uses TRBV19 and TRBJ1-5; no definite D call. The CDR3 consists of 13 residues. V gave up 5 bases and J gave up 0 bases, with 5 bases separating them. Per germline, CDR1 LNHDA and CDR2 SQIVND (reference sequence). Here the CDR3 reads CASSFSSNQPQHF. CDR3 DNA: TGTGCCAGTAGTTTTTCTAGCAATCAGCCCCAGCATTTT. Drawing the rest from reference TRBV19 and TRBJ1-5, the complete variable domain is DGGITQSPKYLFRKEGQNVTLSCEQNLNHDAMYWYRQDPGQGLRLIYYSQIVNDFQKGDIAEGYSVSREKKESFPLTVTSAQKNPTAFYLCASSFSSNQPQHFGDGTRLSIL.

The chain is built from TRBV21-1 and TRBJ1-2. TRBV21-1 is a listed pseudogene. The CDR3 has 15 amino acids. The CDR3 sequence is CASSKWAEGRVGYTF. CDR3 DNA: TGTGCCAGCAGCAAATGGGCCGAAGGTCGGGTTGGCTACACCTTC.

This chain uses TRBV7-8 with TRBJ2-2, with TRBD1 as a possible D gene (5 bases). The CDR3 extends over 16 amino acids. CDR1 SGHVS and CDR2 FQNEAQ come from the germline V gene. Trimming took 1 base from V and 0 from J, leaving 9 bases between them. CDR3 in DNA: TGTGCCAGCAGCTTAGGGGGCGGCTCGAACACCGGGGAGCTGTTTTTT. Amino acid sequence: CASSLGGGSNTGELFF.